This TCR beta chain stems from a study of T cell clones after liver transplantation. The wider study: Timepoints were pre-transplant, pre-withdrawal, and after withdrawal was completed or failed. General study findings and limits: Post-transplant time points were not standardized, so conclusions are preliminary. In two subjects, few donor cells limited the measurable donor-reactive repertoire.

A word on this clone: Its antigen is not identified. The same CDR3 also results from other DNA sequences found in this sample.

Assay used: immunoSEQ multiplex PCR; TCRdb lists only in-frame clones, some missing. This sample yields approximately 25,000 clones, of which more than 65% are seen a single time; about 2.6% belongs to the top ten. Trimming took off 5 bases at V and 3 bases at J, with 11 bases between the two ends. The CDR3 consists of 12 residues. The germline V gene has CDR1 SQVTM and CDR2 ANQGSEA. Sequenced here: CD4+ T cells from blood, sampled before liver transplant. The genes are TRBV29-1 and TRBJ2-7; D unclear. This TCR came from a human donor who received a liver transplant. The CDR3 loop is CSVQVGFYEQYF. The CDR3 DNA follows: TGCAGCGTTCAGGTAGGGTTCTACGAGCAGTACTTC.